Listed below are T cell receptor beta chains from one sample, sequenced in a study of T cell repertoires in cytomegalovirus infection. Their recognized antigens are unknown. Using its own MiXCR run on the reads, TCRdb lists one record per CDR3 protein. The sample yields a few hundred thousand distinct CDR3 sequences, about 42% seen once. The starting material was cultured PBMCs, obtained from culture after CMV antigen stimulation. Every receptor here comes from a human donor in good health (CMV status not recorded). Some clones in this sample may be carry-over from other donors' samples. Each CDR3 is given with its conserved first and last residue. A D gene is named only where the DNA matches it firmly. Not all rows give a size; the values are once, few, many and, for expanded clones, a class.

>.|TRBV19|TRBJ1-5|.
CASSTGLNQPQHF
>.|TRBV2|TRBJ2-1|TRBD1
CASNSQGYHEQFF
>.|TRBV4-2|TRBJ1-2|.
CASSQEGGGDPRGGYTF
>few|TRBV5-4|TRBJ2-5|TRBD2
CASSPRRWGGQETQYF
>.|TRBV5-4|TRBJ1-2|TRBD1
CASSTSGTGNGYTF
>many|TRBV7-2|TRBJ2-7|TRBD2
CASSLATTSGTYEQYF
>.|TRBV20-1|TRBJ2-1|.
CSAREPPDTGDSYNEQFF
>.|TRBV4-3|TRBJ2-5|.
CASSQDVGRGETQYF
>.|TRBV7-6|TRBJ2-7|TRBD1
CASTAWTGEYEQYF
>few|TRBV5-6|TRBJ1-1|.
CASSGRVSMNTEAFF
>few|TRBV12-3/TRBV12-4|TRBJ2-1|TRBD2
CASSPSGGRADNEQFF
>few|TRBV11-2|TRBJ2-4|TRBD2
CASSFGLAGYKNIQYF
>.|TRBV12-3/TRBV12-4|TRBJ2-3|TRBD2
CASRGGLAGAEDTQYF
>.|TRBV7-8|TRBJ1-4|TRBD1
CASSLVVRGQLFF
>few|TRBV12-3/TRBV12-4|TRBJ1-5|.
CASSPGIWSNQPQHF
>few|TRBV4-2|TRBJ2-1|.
CASSQKEGISDEQFF
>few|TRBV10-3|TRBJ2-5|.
CAISESGWGPTVETQYF
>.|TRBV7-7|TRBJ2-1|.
CASGLESSDEQFF
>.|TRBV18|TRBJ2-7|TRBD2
CASSPFSGISYEQYF
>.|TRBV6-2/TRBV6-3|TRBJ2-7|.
CASSYSGNSYEQYF
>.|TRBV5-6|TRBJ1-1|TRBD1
CASSLVGRGTNEAFF
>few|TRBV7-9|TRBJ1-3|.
CASSPLRGSSGNTIYF
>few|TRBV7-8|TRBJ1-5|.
CASSLNSYSNQPQHF
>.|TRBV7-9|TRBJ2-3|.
CASSSYTGFTDTQYF
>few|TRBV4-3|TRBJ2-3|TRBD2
CASSQGLTSGGTDTQYF
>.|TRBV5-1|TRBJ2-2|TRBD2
CASSSGTSTLTGELFF
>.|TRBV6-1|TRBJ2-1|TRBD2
CASRLLAGVQDEQFF
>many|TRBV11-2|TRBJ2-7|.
CASSSRPERAYEQYF
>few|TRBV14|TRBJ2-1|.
CASSQDSGFTLNEQFF
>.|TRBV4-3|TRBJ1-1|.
CASSQDYTDSQVFF
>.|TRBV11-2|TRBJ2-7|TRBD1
CASSLSPGTANYEQYF
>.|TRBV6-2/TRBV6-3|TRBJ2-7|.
CASRKVRDIAYEQYF
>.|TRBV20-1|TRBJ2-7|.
CSAGQVNYEQYF
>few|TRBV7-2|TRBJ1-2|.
CASSLGYVGRTNYGYTF
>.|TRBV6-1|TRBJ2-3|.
CASMVFSLTDTQYF
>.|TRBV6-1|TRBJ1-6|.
CASSEPGTRHNSPLHF
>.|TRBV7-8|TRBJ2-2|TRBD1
CASSFETDRAGGELFF
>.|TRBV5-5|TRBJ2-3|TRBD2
CASRRDYNTDTQYF
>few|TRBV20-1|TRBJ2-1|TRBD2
CSARDPSGRAYEQFF
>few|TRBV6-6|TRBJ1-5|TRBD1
CASSSGTGASNQPQHF
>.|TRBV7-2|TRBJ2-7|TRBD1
CASSWGQGASYEQYF
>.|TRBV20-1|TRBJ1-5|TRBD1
CSARLRQGDQPQHF